Following are 26 T cell receptor beta chains from one sample sequenced in a study of blood T cell repertoires in COVID-19. Here immunoSEQ multiplex PCR was the method, and the copy in TCRdb shows in-frame clones only, minus some. Here the sample spans about 120,000 clones, around 87% being singletons. The sequencing input was peripheral blood. These receptors were taken from a woman in her sixties with COVID-19, enrolled during active disease.

The chain recombines TRBV7-2 with TRBJ1-2; the D gene is possibly TRBD1 (5 bases). With 5 bases removed from V and 2 bases from J, the gap between germline ends came to 15 bases. Germline CDR1 is SGHTA and CDR2 is FQGNSA. The length of the CDR3 is 15 residues. The CDR3 reads CASSPRRGENYGYTF. Written as DNA, the CDR3 is TGTGCCAGCAGCCCCAGGCGGGGGGAAAACTATGGCTACACCTTC.

The rearrangement uses TRBV3-1 (or the pseudogene TRBV3-2) and TRBJ2-1, with 14 bases identical to TRBD2. The V and J ends lost 2 bases and 7 bases, in that order; junction bases with no gene match: 7. CDR1 is LGHDT and CDR2 is YNNKEL in the germline V gene (reference sequence). The CDR3 is 17 amino acids. The CDR3 nucleotides read TGTGCCAGCAGCCAACTGCAGACTAGCGGGGGGGTAAATGAGCAGTTCTTC. It translates to CASSQLQTSGGVNEQFF.

The chain has TRBV7-2 and TRBJ2-3; TRBD1 agrees at 7 bases. Trimming removed 1 base from V and 9 bases from J; junction bases left unmatched: 4. The CDR3 is 13 residues long. Per the germline V gene, CDR1 is SGHTA and CDR2 is FQGNSA. CDR3 protein: CASSLGQGETQYF. As DNA, the CDR3 is TGTGCCAGCAGCTTAGGACAGGGTGAGACGCAGTATTTT.

The V gene is TRBV6-5, the J gene TRBJ1-2; D is perhaps TRBD1 (6 bases). Trimming took 4 bases from V and 5 from J, leaving 11 bases between them. Looked up from germline, CDR1 is MNHEY and CDR2 is SVGAGI. The CDR3 is made up of 13 amino acids. The CDR3 loop is CASSFQGTYGYTF. CDR3 DNA sequence: TGTGCCAGCAGTTTCCAAGGGACATATGGCTACACCTTC.

This clone was observed once. The chain joins TRBV9 to TRBJ1-4; 7 nucleotides match TRBD1. V dropped 0 bases and J dropped 8; count of bases not matched to a gene: 13. CDR1 is SGDLS, CDR2 YYNGEE, per germline. This CDR3 spans 17 amino acids. CDR3 DNA sequence: TGTGCCAGCAGCGTAGCTTCTGGGCAGGGGGTAGAAGAAAAACTGTTTTTT. This translates into CASSVASGQGVEEKLFF.

The rearrangement joins TRBV19 to TRBJ1-4; D may be TRBD1 (6 bases). V was pared by 6 bases and J by 1 base, with 15 bases between. CDR1 and CDR2 from the germline V gene are LNHDA and SQIVND (reference sequence). The CDR3 consists of 16 residues. In nucleotides, the CDR3 is TGTGCCAGTAGACGGCGGGGGGGCAGAACTAATGAAAAACTGTTTTTT. This sequence encodes CASRRRGGRTNEKLFF.

The chain recombines TRBV29-1 with TRBJ1-2; D gene unclear. Germline assignment: CDR1 SQVTM and CDR2 ANQGSEA. V was cut by 4 bases and J by 4 bases, with 10 bases left in between. The CDR3 loop spans 12 amino acids. This chain's CDR3 is CSVALPGYGYTF. The CDR3 bases are TGCAGCGTTGCCCTCCCCGGCTATGGCTACACCTTC.

This sequence joins TRBV18 and TRBJ2-5; 9 bases map to TRBD1. The CDR3 is 14 residues long. The ends lost 6 bases at V and 5 bases at J; junction bases unmatched: 7. The V gene's germline CDR1 is KGHSH and CDR2 LQKENI. The CDR3 protein is CASSPGTGMETQYF. CDR3 bases: TGTGCCAGCTCCCCCGGGACAGGGATGGAGACCCAGTACTTC.

The CDR3: CASSESVGYTF. CDR3 DNA sequence: TGTGCCAGCAGTGAATCGGTTGGCTACACCTTC. This rearrangement joins TRBV2 to TRBJ1-2, with D unresolved. CDR3 length: 11 amino acids. Between the trimmed V and J ends, which lost 2 bases and 7 bases, there was a span of 5 bases. CDR1 is SNHLY, CDR2 FYNNEI, per germline.

The chain joins TRBV10-3 to TRBJ2-1; D unresolved. This CDR3 contains 12 residues. Germline CDR1 is ENHRY and CDR2 is SYGVKD. V dropped 6 bases and J dropped 7 bases, with 10 bases sitting between them. The CDR3 region is CAIRGSQNEQFF. The CDR3 DNA reads TGTGCCATCAGGGGCTCGCAAAATGAGCAGTTCTTC.

The chain employs TRBV10-3 and TRBJ1-1; 10 positions agree with TRBD1. Unmatched junction bases numbered 3, after V lost 7 bases and J lost 4 bases. Germline V lookup: CDR1 ENHRY, CDR2 SYGVKD. The CDR3 runs to 13 residues. CDR3 bases: TGTGCCATCACCCGGGACAGGGGCACTGAAGCTTTCTTT. Translated, it gives CAITRDRGTEAFF.

This sequence joins TRBV2 and TRBJ2-2; 12 nucleotides align to TRBD2. Germline CDR1 reads SNHLY; CDR2 reads FYNNEI. V gave up 6 bases and J gave up 7 bases; unmatched junction bases: 6. This CDR3 is built from 15 residues. The CDR3 region has the DNA TGTGCCAGCAGGGCTAGCGGGGGGGCCATCGGGGAGCTGTTTTTT. This gives the protein CASRASGGAIGELFF.

V gene TRBV15 combines with J gene TRBJ1-2; tentative D call: TRBD1 (5 bases). V was clipped by 0 bases and J by 7 bases, with 12 bases between them. The germline V gene has CDR1 LNHNV and CDR2 YYDKDF (reference sequence). The CDR3 is 14 residues long. The CDR3 loop reads CATSRDLRALGYTF. CDR3 nucleotide sequence: TGTGCCACCAGCAGAGATCTCAGGGCTCTTGGCTACACCTTC.

CDR3 nucleotides: TGTGCCGGACAGGGGGCCGGGGAGCTGTTTTTT. Amino acids: CAGQGAGELFF. The chain employs TRBV2 and TRBJ2-2; TRBD1 matches at 10 bases. CDR3 length: 11 residues. The V and J ends lost 11 bases and 6 bases, in that order; junction bases with no gene match: 0. Germline V gene lookup returns CDR1 SNHLY and CDR2 FYNNEI.

The V and J genes are TRBV7-2 and TRBJ1-3, with D perhaps TRBD1 (6 bases). The CDR3 covers 15 residues. V lost 5 bases and J lost 0, with 11 bases in between. Germline loops: CDR1 SGHTA, CDR2 FQGNSA. The CDR3 region has the DNA TGTGCCAGCAGCAGGGACACTAGCTCTGGAAACACCATATATTTT. It specifies CASSRDTSSGNTIYF.

The rearrangement uses TRBV5-1 and TRBJ1-4; D might be TRBD1 (5 bases). Germline V gene sequence: CDR1 SGHRS, CDR2 YFSETQ. Trimming stripped 0 bases from V and 2 bases from J, with 5 bases between. The CDR3 has 14 amino acids. The CDR3 sequence: CASSLAGTNEKLFF. The CDR3 coding sequence is TGCGCCAGCAGCTTGGCAGGGACTAATGAAAAACTGTTTTTT. The whole variable domain, remainder taken from reference TRBV5-1 and TRBJ1-4, is KAGVTQTPRYLIKTRGQQVTLSCSPISGHRSVSWYQQTPGQGLQFLFEYFSETQRNKGNFPGRFSGRQFSNSRSEMNVSTLELGDSALYLCASSLAGTNEKLFFGSGTQLSVL.

The genes are TRBV11-2 and TRBJ2-2; perhaps TRBD1 as D (6 bases). The CDR3 has 14 amino acids. The germline gives CDR1 SGHAT, CDR2 FQNNGV. The CDR3 DNA sequence: TGTGCAGCAGCCGGGACAACGAACACCGGGGAGCTGTTTTTT. It translates to CAAAGTTNTGELFF.

The chain links TRBV5-1 to TRBJ2-5, with unresolved D. Trimming removed 0 bases at V and 1 base at J, with 10 bases between. The CDR3 extends over 15 amino acids. Germline V gene data show CDR1 as SGHRS and CDR2 as YFSETQ. This CDR3 reads CASSLVPQIQETQYF. In DNA, the CDR3 is TGCGCCAGCAGCTTGGTTCCGCAGATCCAAGAGACCCAGTACTTC.

The chain links TRBV29-1 to TRBJ1-2; 7 bases fit TRBD1. J was trimmed by 7 bases and V by 6 bases; bases with no gene match: 17. The CDR3 contains 15 residues. Germline CDR1 is SQVTM and CDR2 is ANQGSEA. CDR3 protein: CSVMTRVDRDGGYTF. The CDR3 nucleotides are TGCAGCGTCATGACCCGGGTAGACAGGGACGGTGGCTACACCTTC.

The chain joins TRBV13 to TRBJ1-5, with no clear D. CDR3 length equals 14 residues. Trimming took off 0 bases at V and 4 bases at J, with 7 bases between the two ends. Germline V gives CDR1 PRHDT, CDR2 FYEKMQ (reference sequence). CDR3 protein: CASSLGRVNQPQHF. The CDR3 DNA sequence: TGTGCCAGCAGCTTAGGCCGGGTGAATCAGCCCCAGCATTTT. Full variable domain (rest looked up from reference TRBV13 and TRBJ1-5): AAGVIQSPRHLIKEKRETATLKCYPIPRHDTVYWYQQGPGQDPQFLISFYEKMQSDKGSIPDRFSAQQFSDYHSELNMSSLELGDSALYFCASSLGRVNQPQHFGDGTRLSIL.

The chain carries TRBV27 and TRBJ1-4, with 8 bases that match TRBD1. The CDR3 is made up of 15 amino acids. Per the germline V gene, CDR1 is MNHEY and CDR2 is SMNVEV (reference sequence). V shed 2 bases and J 7 bases; nucleotides not matched to a gene: 6. In DNA, the CDR3 is TGTGCCAGCAGTTTAGGGGGGACAGGAGGTGAAAAACTGTTTTTT. Translation: CASSLGGTGGEKLFF. The complete variable domain, with remaining parts taken from reference TRBV27 and TRBJ1-4, reads EAQVTQNPRYLITVTGKKLTVTCSQNMNHEYMSWYRQDPGLGLRQIYYSMNVEVTDKGDVPEGYKVSRKEKRNFPLILESPSPNQTSLYFCASSLGGTGGEKLFFGSGTQLSVL.

The chain combines TRBV5-1 with TRBJ2-5; 14 positions agree with TRBD2. Germline V gene data show CDR1 as SGHRS and CDR2 as YFSETQ. CDR3 size: 16 residues. The V segment lost 4 bases and the J segment 5 bases; nucleotides outside the gene matches: 7. CDR3 in DNA: TGCGCCAGCAGCCCCGGACTAGCGGGGGGTGTGGAGACCCAGTACTTC. Translated: CASSPGLAGGVETQYF.

This clone was counted a few times. The gene calls are TRBV5-4 and TRBJ2-7, with 8 bases identical to TRBD1. Germline values: CDR1 SGHNT, CDR2 YYREEE (reference sequence). This CDR3 spans 15 amino acids. V shed 0 bases, J shed 5 bases, and the junction held 7 bases outside the gene matches. Here the CDR3 reads CASSLGPGGGDEQYF. The CDR3 DNA is TGTGCCAGCAGCTTGGGCCCAGGGGGCGGAGACGAGCAGTACTTC.

The table lists this clone with a count of one. The gene calls are TRBV7-6 and TRBJ2-1; 11 nucleotides line up with TRBD2. This CDR3 region has 21 residues. V trimming: 0 bases; J trimming: 1 base; junction bases outside the gene matches: 14. Germline V gives CDR1 SGHVS, CDR2 FNYEAQ. The CDR3 spells CASSLAWLAGGSRSSYNEQFF. In DNA, the CDR3 is TGTGCCAGCAGCTTAGCGTGGCTAGCGGGGGGAAGTAGATCTTCCTACAATGAGCAGTTCTTC.

Only one count was recorded for this clone. The chain has TRBV18 and TRBJ2-5; TRBD1 matches 8 bases. Trimming at V came to 6 bases and at J to 3 bases, leaving 12 bases not matched to a gene. CDR3 length: 16 amino acids. The germline gives CDR1 KGHSH, CDR2 LQKENI. As DNA, the CDR3 is TGTGCCAGCTCGCGCACTATTTCGGGACAGGAAGAGACCCAGTACTTC. It translates to CASSRTISGQEETQYF.

The chain carries TRBV5-1 and TRBJ1-1; no clear D. The CDR3 has 15 residues. Deletions cut 1 base from V and 6 bases from J, with 16 bases between. Germline assignment: CDR1 SGHRS and CDR2 YFSETQ. CDR3 sequence: CASSLNGRAWAEAFF. CDR3 sequence (DNA): TGCGCCAGCAGCTTGAATGGGAGGGCTTGGGCTGAAGCTTTCTTT.